The 3 T cell receptor beta chains below come from one sample, sequenced in a study of blood T cell repertoires in COVID-19. The protocol was immunoSEQ multiplex PCR, while the TCRdb copy is restricted to in-frame clones and leaves out a portion. The sample has tens of thousands of clones, 84% seen once. The sample was peripheral blood. The receptors were sampled from a middle-aged man with acute or convalescent COVID-19.

J is TRBJ2-2 and V is TRBV11-2; TRBD2 might be the D (5 bases). The CDR3 sequence is 15 residues long. The V end was cut by 5 bases, the J end by 7 bases, with 17 bases between. The V gene's germline CDR1 is SGHAT and CDR2 FQNNGV. The CDR3 DNA follows: TGTGCCAGCAGCCAGGACTCACGTTGGGTCGGGGAGCTGTTTTTT. Translated: CASSQDSRWVGELFF.

This chain links TRBV28 with TRBJ1-4; D might be TRBD1 (6 bases). In germline, CDR1 is MDHEN, CDR2 SYDVKM. The CDR3 is 15 amino acids. The V and J ends lost 4 bases and 4 bases respectively, with 13 bases between them. For the CDR3, the DNA is TGTGCCAGCAGTTCCTCAGGGGAGGGTAATGAAAAACTGTTTTTT. Residues: CASSSSGEGNEKLFF.

CDR3 amino acids: CASSFFAGGPGNEQFF. The CDR3 DNA reads as TGTGCCAGCAGCTTCTTCGCGGGAGGGCCTGGGAATGAGCAGTTCTTC. The chain carries TRBV5-8 and TRBJ2-1; 9 bases are shared with TRBD2. The CDR3 loop spans 16 amino acids. The germline gives CDR1 SGHTS, CDR2 YDEGEE. V shed 2 bases, J shed 7 bases, and the junction held 10 bases outside the gene matches.